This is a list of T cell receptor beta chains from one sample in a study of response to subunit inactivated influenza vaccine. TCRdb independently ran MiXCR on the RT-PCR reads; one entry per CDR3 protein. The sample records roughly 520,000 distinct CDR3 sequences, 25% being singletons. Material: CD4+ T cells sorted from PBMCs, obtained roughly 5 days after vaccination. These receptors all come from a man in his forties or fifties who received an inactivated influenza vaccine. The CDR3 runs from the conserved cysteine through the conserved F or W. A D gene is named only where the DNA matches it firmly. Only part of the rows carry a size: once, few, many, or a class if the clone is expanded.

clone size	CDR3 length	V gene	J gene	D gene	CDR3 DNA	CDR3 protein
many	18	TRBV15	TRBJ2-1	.	TGTGCCACCAGCAGTCTTTCAGGGGAGCGGGGCTCCTACAATGAGCAGTTCTTC	CATSSLSGERGSYNEQFF
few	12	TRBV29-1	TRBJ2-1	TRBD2	TGCGGGGGGGGACTAGCGGTCAATGAGCAGTTCTTC	CGGGLAVNEQFF
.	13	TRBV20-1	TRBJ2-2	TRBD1	TGCAGTGCTTTGGACAGGGTCCTCGGGGAGCTGTTTTTT	CSALDRVLGELFF
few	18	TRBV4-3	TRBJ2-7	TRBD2	TGCGCCAGCAGCCAAGATATCGGCGGGTGGCAGGGAGGGTACGAGCAGTACTTC	CASSQDIGGWQGGYEQYF
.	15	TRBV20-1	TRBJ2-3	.	TGCAGTGCCAAGGGGGCTAGCGTTAGCACAGATACGCAGTATTTT	CSAKGASVSTDTQYF
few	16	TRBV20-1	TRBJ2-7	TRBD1	TGCAGTGCTAGAGATCTCGGGACAGGGAGCTCCTACGAGCAGTACTTC	CSARDLGTGSSYEQYF
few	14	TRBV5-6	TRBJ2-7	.	TGTGCCAGCAGCTTGCTTAGGGCCGCCCAGTGGCAGTACTTC	CASSLLRAAQWQYF
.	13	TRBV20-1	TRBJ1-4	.	TGCAGTGCTTCAGAGACAACTAATGAAAAACTGTTTTTT	CSASETTNEKLFF
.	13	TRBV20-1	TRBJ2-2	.	TGCAGTGCTAGAGATTCCGTGACCGGGGAGCTGTTTTTT	CSARDSVTGELFF
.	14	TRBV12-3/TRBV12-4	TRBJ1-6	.	TGTGCCAGCAGTTTACCGGACACGATCTCACCCCTCCACTTT	CASSLPDTISPLHF
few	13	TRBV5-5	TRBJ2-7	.	TGTGCCAGCAGCTTGGTAGGGATTTTCGCGCAGTACTTC	CASSLVGIFAQYF
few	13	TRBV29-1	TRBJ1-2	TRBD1	TGCAGCGTTGGACAGGGGAAGGACTATGGCTACACCTTC	CSVGQGKDYGYTF
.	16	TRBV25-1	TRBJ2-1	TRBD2	TGTGCCAGCACTACTAGCGGACAAAGCTCCTACAATGAGCAGTTCTTC	CASTTSGQSSYNEQFF
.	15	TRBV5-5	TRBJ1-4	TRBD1	TGTGCCAGCAGCTCCCTAACAGGGGGCTATGAAAAACTGTTTTTT	CASSSLTGGYEKLFF
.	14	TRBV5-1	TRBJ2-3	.	TGCGCCAGCAGCCTTCGGACAGCCACAGATACGCAGTATTTT	CASSLRTATDTQYF
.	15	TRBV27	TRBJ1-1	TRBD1	TGTGCCAGCAATCGGGACAGGGGGCTAAATGCTGAAGCTTTCTTT	CASNRDRGLNAEAFF
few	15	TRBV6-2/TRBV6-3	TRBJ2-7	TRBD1	TGTGCCAGCAGCCACCCTGAGGACAGGACCTACGAGCAGTACTTC	CASSHPEDRTYEQYF
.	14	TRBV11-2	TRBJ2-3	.	TGTGCCAGCAGGACACCAATGAGCACAGATACGCAGTATTTT	CASRTPMSTDTQYF
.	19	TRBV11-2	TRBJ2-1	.	TGTGCCAGCAGCTTACGGCTTGGGCGGCAGGGTCATGTCTACAATGAGCAGTTCTTC	CASSLRLGRQGHVYNEQFF
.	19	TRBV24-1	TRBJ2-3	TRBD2	TGTGCCACCAGTGCCCTCGGGACTAGCGGGAGCCTAAGCACAGATACGCAGTATTTT	CATSALGTSGSLSTDTQYF
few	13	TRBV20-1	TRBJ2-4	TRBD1	TGCAGTGCTACCGGGACAGGGGGCAACATTCAGTACTTC	CSATGTGGNIQYF
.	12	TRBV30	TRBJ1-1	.	TGTGCCTGGAGTGTAACAGGGAATCAAGCTTTCTTT	CAWSVTGNQAFF
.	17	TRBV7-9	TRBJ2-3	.	TGTGCCAGCAGCTCGCAACCGACCGCTAGGGTGGGAGATACGCAGTATTTT	CASSSQPTARVGDTQYF
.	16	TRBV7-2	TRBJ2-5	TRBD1	TGTGCCAGCAGCTTCGATACAGGGGGGATGGGAGGGACCCAGTACTTC	CASSFDTGGMGGTQYF
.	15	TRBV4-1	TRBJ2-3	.	TGCGCCAGCAGCCCCGGACAGATATACACAGATACGCAGTATTTT	CASSPGQIYTDTQYF
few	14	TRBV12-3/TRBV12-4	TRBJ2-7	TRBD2	TGTGCCAGCAGTTTGAGCGGGATCACCTACGAGCAGTACTTC	CASSLSGITYEQYF